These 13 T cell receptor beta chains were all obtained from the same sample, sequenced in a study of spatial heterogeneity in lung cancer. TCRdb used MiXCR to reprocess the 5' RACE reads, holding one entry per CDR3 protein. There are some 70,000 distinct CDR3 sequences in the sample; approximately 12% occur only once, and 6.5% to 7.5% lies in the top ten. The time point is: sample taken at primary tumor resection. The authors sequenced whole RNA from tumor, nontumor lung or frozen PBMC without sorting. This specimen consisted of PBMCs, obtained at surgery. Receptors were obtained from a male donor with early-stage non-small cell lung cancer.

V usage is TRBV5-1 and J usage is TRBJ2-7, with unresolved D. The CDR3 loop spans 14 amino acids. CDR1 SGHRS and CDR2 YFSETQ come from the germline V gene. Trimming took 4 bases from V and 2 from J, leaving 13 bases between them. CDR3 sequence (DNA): TGCGCCAGCAGCCCCCTGGCTACGGCCTACGAGCAGTACTTC. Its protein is CASSPLATAYEQYF.

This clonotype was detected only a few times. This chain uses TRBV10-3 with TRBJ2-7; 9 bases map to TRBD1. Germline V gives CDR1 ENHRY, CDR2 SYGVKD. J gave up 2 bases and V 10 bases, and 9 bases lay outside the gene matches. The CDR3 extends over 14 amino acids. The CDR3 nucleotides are TGTGCCACCGCACAGGGGGCCAGCGCCTACGAGCAGTACTTC. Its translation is CATAQGASAYEQYF.

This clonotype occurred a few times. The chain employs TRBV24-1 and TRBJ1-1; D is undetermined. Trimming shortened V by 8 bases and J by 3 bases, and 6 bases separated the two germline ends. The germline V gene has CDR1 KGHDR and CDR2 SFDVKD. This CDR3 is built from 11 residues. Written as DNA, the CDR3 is TGTGCCACCAAGGGCGACACTGAAGCTTTCTTT. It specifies CATKGDTEAFF.

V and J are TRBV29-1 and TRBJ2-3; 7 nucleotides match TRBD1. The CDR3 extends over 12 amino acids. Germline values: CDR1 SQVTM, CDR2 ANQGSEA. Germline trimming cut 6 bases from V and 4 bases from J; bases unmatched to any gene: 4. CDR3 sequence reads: CSVIQGSDTQYF. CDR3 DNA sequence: TGCAGCGTGATACAGGGGTCAGATACGCAGTATTTT.

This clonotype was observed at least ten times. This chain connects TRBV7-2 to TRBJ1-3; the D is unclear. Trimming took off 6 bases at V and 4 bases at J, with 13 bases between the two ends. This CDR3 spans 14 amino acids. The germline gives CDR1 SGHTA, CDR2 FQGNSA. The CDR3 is CASRQQLLGNTIYF. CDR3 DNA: TGTGCCAGCAGGCAACAGCTCCTGGGAAACACCATATATTTT.

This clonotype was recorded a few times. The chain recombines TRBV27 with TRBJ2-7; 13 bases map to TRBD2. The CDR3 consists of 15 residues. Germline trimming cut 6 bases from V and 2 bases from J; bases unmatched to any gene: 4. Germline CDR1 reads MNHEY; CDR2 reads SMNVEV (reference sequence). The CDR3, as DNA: TGTGCCAGCAGCCACGGGACTAGCGGGACCTACGAGCAGTACTTC. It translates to CASSHGTSGTYEQYF.

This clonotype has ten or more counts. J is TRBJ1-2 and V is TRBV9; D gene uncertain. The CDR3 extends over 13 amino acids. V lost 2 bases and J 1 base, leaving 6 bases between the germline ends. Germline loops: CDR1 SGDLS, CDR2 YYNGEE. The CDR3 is CASSVTVNYGYTF. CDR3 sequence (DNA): TGTGCCAGCAGCGTTACAGTTAACTATGGCTACACCTTC.

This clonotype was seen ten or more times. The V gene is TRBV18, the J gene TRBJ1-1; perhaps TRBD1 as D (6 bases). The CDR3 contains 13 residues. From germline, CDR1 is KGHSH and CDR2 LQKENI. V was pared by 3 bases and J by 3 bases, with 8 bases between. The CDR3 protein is CASSPYRDTEAFF. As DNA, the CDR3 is TGTGCCAGCTCACCTTACAGGGACACTGAAGCTTTCTTT. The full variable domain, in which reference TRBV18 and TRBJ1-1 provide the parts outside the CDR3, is NAGVMQNPRHLVRRRGQEARLRCSPMKGHSHVYWYRQLPEEGLKFMVYLQKENIIDESGMPKERFSAEFPKEGPSILRIQQVVRGDSAAYFCASSPYRDTEAFFGQGTRLTVV.

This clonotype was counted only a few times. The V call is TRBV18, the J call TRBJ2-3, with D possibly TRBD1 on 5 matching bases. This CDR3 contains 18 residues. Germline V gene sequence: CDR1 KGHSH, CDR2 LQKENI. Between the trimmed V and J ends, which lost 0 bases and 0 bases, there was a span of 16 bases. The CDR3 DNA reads TGTGCCAGCTCACCACCGAATGGGCAGGGTGAGAGCACAGATACGCAGTATTTT. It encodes CASSPPNGQGESTDTQYF. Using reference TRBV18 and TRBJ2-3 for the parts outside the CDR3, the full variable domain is NAGVMQNPRHLVRRRGQEARLRCSPMKGHSHVYWYRQLPEEGLKFMVYLQKENIIDESGMPKERFSAEFPKEGPSILRIQQVVRGDSAAYFCASSPPNGQGESTDTQYFGPGTRLTVL.

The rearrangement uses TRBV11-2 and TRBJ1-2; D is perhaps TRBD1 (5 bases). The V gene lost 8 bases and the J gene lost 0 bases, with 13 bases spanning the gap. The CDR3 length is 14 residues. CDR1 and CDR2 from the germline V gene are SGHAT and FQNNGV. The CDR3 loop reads CASRRQLANYGYTF. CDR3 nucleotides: TGTGCCAGCCGACGACAGTTAGCTAACTATGGCTACACCTTC.

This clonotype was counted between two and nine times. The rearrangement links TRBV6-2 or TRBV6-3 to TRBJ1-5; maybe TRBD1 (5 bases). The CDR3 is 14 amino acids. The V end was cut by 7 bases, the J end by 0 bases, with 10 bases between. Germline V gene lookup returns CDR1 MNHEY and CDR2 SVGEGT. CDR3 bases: TGTGCCAGCACCGGGGCGAATAGCAATCAGCCCCAGCATTTT. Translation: CASTGANSNQPQHF.

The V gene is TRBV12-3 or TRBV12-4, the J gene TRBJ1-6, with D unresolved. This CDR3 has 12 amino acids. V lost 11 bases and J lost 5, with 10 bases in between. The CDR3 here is CAGRVDNSPLHF. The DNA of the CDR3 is TGTGCCGGAAGGGTAGATAATTCACCCCTCCACTTT.

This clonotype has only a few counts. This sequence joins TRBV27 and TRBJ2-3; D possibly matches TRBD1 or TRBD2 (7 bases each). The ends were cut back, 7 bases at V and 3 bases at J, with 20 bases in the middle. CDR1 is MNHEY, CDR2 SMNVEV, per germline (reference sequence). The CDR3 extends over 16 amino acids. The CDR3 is CASKGAHSGTTDTQYF. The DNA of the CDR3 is TGTGCCAGCAAGGGGGCGCACAGCGGGACTACAGATACGCAGTATTTT.